Listed here is a single T cell receptor (beta chain). Its matching antigen is unknown. The study reverse transcribed the entire isolated RNA, so it sequenced expressed TCRB transcripts. About 3.57 million reads were obtained on average from naive, central memory and regulatory T cell samples. The protocol was immunoSEQ multiplex PCR, while the TCRdb copy is restricted to in-frame clones and leaves out a portion. This table has roughly 220,000 clones, 15% to 20% appearing once. These data come from a study of beta chain features in type 1 diabetes. Overall study findings and caveats: Shorter TCRB CDR3s, moderately but significantly so, were found in Type 1 diabetes patients in all four CD4+ subsets. Here, the possible influence of HLA type (on TCRB rearrangement) remained unresolved.

The receptor was isolated from a man aged 25-45 years with type 1 diabetes. The specimen sequenced was naive CD4+ T cells from blood.

CDR3 DNA sequence: TGTGCCACACGCCAGGTTGGAGAGACCCAGTACTTC. This codes for CATRQVGETQYF. The genes are TRBV7-8 and TRBJ2-5; D ambiguous. Germline CDR1 reads SGHVS; CDR2 reads FQNEAQ. The CDR3 totals 12 residues. Trimming shortened V by 10 bases and J by 4 bases, and 13 bases separated the two germline ends.